Shown below are 29 T cell receptor beta chains from a single sample sequenced in a study of blood T cell repertoires in COVID-19. Sequencing used immunoSEQ multiplex PCR; TCRdb keeps in-frame clones, though not all of them. This table holds hundreds of thousands of clones, 80% to 90% found once. Sample: peripheral blood. The receptor set was obtained from a woman in her forties or fifties who had recovered from COVID-19.

The chain joins TRBV28 to TRBJ1-4, with D hard to call. This CDR3 has 14 residues. V was cut by 3 bases and J by 4 bases, with 9 bases left in between. The germline V gene encodes CDR1 MDHEN and CDR2 SYDVKM. CDR3 DNA sequence: TGTGCCAGCAGTTTGGGCGGGATTAATGAAAAACTGTTTTTT. This codes for CASSLGGINEKLFF. The full variable domain, completed using reference TRBV28 and TRBJ1-4, is DVKVTQSSRYLVKRTGEKVFLECVQDMDHENMFWYRQDPGLGLRLIYFSYDVKMKEKGDIPEGYSVSREKKERFSLILESASTNQTSMYLCASSLGGINEKLFFGSGTQLSVL.

The genes are TRBV5-4 and TRBJ1-1; tentatively, D is TRBD1 (6 bases). V was pared by 4 bases and J by 8 bases, with 12 bases between. Germline CDR1 and CDR2: SGHNT and YYREEE (reference sequence). This CDR3 has 12 amino acids. The CDR3 is CASSMSGDEAFF. Written as DNA, the CDR3 is TGTGCCAGCAGCATGTCAGGGGACGAAGCTTTCTTT. Full variable domain (rest looked up from reference TRBV5-4 and TRBJ1-1): ETGVTQSPTHLIKTRGQQVTLRCSSQSGHNTVSWYQQALGQGPQFIFQYYREEENGRGNFPPRFSGLQFPNYSSELNVNALELDDSALYLCASSMSGDEAFFGQGTRLTVV.

The gene calls are TRBV7-6 and TRBJ2-5; tentative D call: TRBD2 (7 bases). V lost 5 bases and J 5 bases, leaving 18 bases between the germline ends. Germline V gene sequence: CDR1 SGHVS, CDR2 FNYEAQ. The CDR3 is 15 residues long. CDR3 in amino acids: CASSAGGQAGETQYF. CDR3 nucleotide sequence: TGTGCCAGCAGCGCCGGGGGGCAGGCCGGGGAGACCCAGTACTTC.

This chain links TRBV7-8 with TRBJ1-2; maybe TRBD1 (5 bases). The CDR3 consists of 15 residues. Germline CDR1 and CDR2: SGHVS and FQNEAQ. The V end lost 5 bases, the J end lost 5 bases, and 18 bases lay between the germline ends. Here the CDR3 DNA reads TGTGCCAGCAGCCCCGGCGGCGGGGGGATATATGGCTACACCTTC. Encoded protein: CASSPGGGGIYGYTF. Variable domain in full (rest from reference TRBV7-8 and TRBJ1-2): GAGVSQSPRYKVAKRGQDVALRCDPISGHVSLFWYQQALGQGPEFLTYFQNEAQLDKSGLPSDRFFAERPEGSVSTLKIQRTQQEDSAVYLCASSPGGGGIYGYTFGSGTRLTVV.

The chain joins TRBV5-5 to TRBJ1-4, with D hard to call. V was pared by 3 bases and J by 5 bases, with 17 bases between. CDR3 size: 16 residues. From germline, CDR1 is SGHKS and CDR2 YYEKEE (reference sequence). The CDR3 protein is CASSSSGWARNEKLFF. CDR3 nucleotide sequence: TGTGCCAGCAGCTCATCGGGGTGGGCGAGGAATGAAAAACTGTTTTTT.

This clone was seen more than once but under ten times. Written as DNA, the CDR3 is TGTGCCAGCATCTCAGGCCTTGGGGCTTTCTTT. Translating it yields CASISGLGAFF. V is TRBV28 and J is TRBJ1-1; no definite D call. The V gene's germline CDR1 is MDHEN and CDR2 SYDVKM. V was cut by 7 bases and J by 11 bases, with 14 bases left in between. The CDR3 sequence is 11 residues long.

The chain employs TRBV3-1 (or the pseudogene TRBV3-2) and TRBJ1-1, with 7 positions matching TRBD1. The CDR3 is 15 amino acids. In germline, CDR1 is LGHDT, CDR2 YNNKEL (reference sequence). With 1 base clipped from V and 5 bases from J, the junction kept 7 bases outside the gene matches. CDR3 coding DNA: TGTGCCAGCAGCCAAGGGTTCAGGGGGAGTACTGAAGCTTTCTTT. This encodes CASSQGFRGSTEAFF.

The V call is TRBV9, the J call TRBJ1-6, with D maybe TRBD1 (5 bases). This CDR3 has 16 residues. Per germline, CDR1 SGDLS and CDR2 YYNGEE. The V end lost 0 bases, the J end lost 14 bases, and 21 bases lay between the germline ends. The CDR3 nucleotides read TGTGCCAGCAGCGTAGAGCCGGGGGAGGGTTTGGCAGCCCTCCACTTT. Protein: CASSVEPGEGLAALHF.

The chain carries TRBV30 and TRBJ2-5; maybe TRBD2 (6 bases). CDR1 and CDR2 from the germline V gene are GTSNPN and SVGIG (reference sequence). The CDR3 covers 11 residues. The V gene lost 4 bases and the J gene lost 9 bases, with 12 bases spanning the gap. The CDR3 loop reads CAWTSAEAQYF. In DNA form, the CDR3 reads TGTGCCTGGACTAGCGCTGAGGCCCAGTACTTC.

The table lists this clone with a count of one. V usage is TRBV12-5 and J usage is TRBJ1-5; 8 nucleotides agree with TRBD1. CDR1 and CDR2 from the germline V gene are LGHNT and FRNRAP. Trimming cost V 5 bases and J 4 bases; bases outside gene matches: 4. The CDR3 consists of 14 residues. CDR3 amino acids: CASGPGQGNQPQHF. The CDR3 DNA reads as TGTGCTAGTGGTCCCGGACAGGGTAATCAGCCCCAGCATTTT. The whole variable domain, filled in from reference TRBV12-5 and TRBJ1-5, reads DARVTQTPRHKVTEMGQEVTMRCQPILGHNTVFWYRQTMMQGLELLAYFRNRAPLDDSGMPKDRFSAEMPDATLATLKIQPSEPRDSAVYFCASGPGQGNQPQHFGDGTRLSIL.

The chain uses TRBV6-2 or TRBV6-3 and TRBJ2-2, with 10 nucleotides matching TRBD1. The germline V gene has CDR1 MNHEY and CDR2 SVGEGT. After removal of 5 bases from V and 4 bases from J, the junction contained 4 bases not matched to a gene. This CDR3 contains 15 residues. The CDR3 sequence: CASSRQGAGTGELFF. CDR3 nucleotides: TGTGCCAGCAGTAGACAGGGGGCAGGCACCGGGGAGCTGTTTTTT.

This chain connects TRBV28 to TRBJ1-5, with a weak D call TRBD1 (5 bases). CDR3 length: 14 amino acids. Germline V gene sequence: CDR1 MDHEN, CDR2 SYDVKM. Trimming stripped 7 bases from V and 1 base from J, with 11 bases between. CDR3 bases: TGTGCCAGCACAGTGGAGGGGAGCAATCAGCCCCAGCATTTT. The encoded protein is CASTVEGSNQPQHF.

The rearrangement joins TRBV6-4 to TRBJ2-7; D possibly corresponds to TRBD2 (6 bases). From germline, CDR1 is MRHNA and CDR2 SNTAGT. The V end lost 6 bases, the J end lost 2 bases, and 29 bases lay between the germline ends. The CDR3 loop spans 19 amino acids. CDR3 sequence: CASRPTHHVASRGTYEQYF. DNA of the CDR3: TGTGCCAGCAGACCCACCCACCATGTGGCTTCTCGGGGGACCTACGAGCAGTACTTC.

V usage is TRBV5-5 and J usage is TRBJ1-2; 10 nucleotides match TRBD1. CDR3 size: 15 residues. Looked up from germline, CDR1 is SGHKS and CDR2 is YYEKEE (reference sequence). After removal of 4 bases from V and 7 bases from J, the junction contained 10 bases not matched to a gene. This CDR3 reads CASSTRQGAVGGYTF. Written as DNA, the CDR3 is TGTGCCAGCAGCACCCGACAGGGGGCGGTCGGTGGCTACACCTTC. Full variable domain (missing parts from reference TRBV5-5 and TRBJ1-2): DAGVTQSPTHLIKTRGQQVTLRCSPISGHKSVSWYQQVLGQGPQFIFQYYEKEERGRGNFPDRFSARQFPNYSSELNVNALLLGDSALYLCASSTRQGAVGGYTFGSGTRLTVV.

This rearrangement joins TRBV7-9 to TRBJ2-7, with 9 bases fitting TRBD1. The junction had 10 bases not matched to a gene; V was cut back by 4 bases and J by 0 bases. The CDR3 covers 17 residues. From germline, CDR1 is SEHNR and CDR2 FQNEAQ (reference sequence). The CDR3 nucleotides are TGTGCCAGCAGCTCGGGACCGGGACAGGGAAGCTCCTACGAGCAGTACTTC. Protein: CASSSGPGQGSSYEQYF.

J is TRBJ2-2 and V is TRBV24-1; TRBD2 agrees at 7 bases. The V gene's germline CDR1 is KGHDR and CDR2 SFDVKD. J lost 5 bases, V lost 5 bases, and 13 bases had no gene match. The CDR3 has 17 residues. CDR3 DNA: TGTGCCACCAGTGCGTTCGCGGGAGCCCACGGGACCGGGGAGCTGTTTTTT. Translating it yields CATSAFAGAHGTGELFF.

As DNA, the CDR3 is TGTGCCTGGTCAACAACTAACTATGGCTACACCTTC. This translates into CAWSTTNYGYTF. The rearrangement joins TRBV30 to TRBJ1-2; D not certain. Germline CDR1 is GTSNPN and CDR2 is SVGIG (reference sequence). The CDR3 contains 12 residues. Trimming took 5 bases from V and 0 from J, leaving 7 bases between them.

The J gene is TRBJ2-7, the V gene TRBV7-9; 8 nucleotides agree with TRBD1. CDR1 is SEHNR and CDR2 is FQNEAQ in the germline V gene (reference sequence). J gave up 5 bases and V 4 bases, and 10 bases lay outside the gene matches. The CDR3 extends over 15 amino acids. The CDR3 sequence is CASSWSQGADDEQYF. CDR3 sequence (DNA): TGTGCCAGCAGCTGGTCTCAGGGGGCTGACGACGAGCAGTACTTC. Complete variable domain (other parts from reference TRBV7-9 and TRBJ2-7): DTGVSQNPRHKITKRGQNVTFRCDPISEHNRLYWYRQTLGQGPEFLTYFQNEAQLEKSRLLSDRFSAERPKGSFSTLEIQRTEQGDSAMYLCASSWSQGADDEQYFGPGTRLTVT.

The chain joins TRBV14 to TRBJ1-2, with 9 bases aligning to TRBD1. V trimming: 2 bases; J trimming: 8 bases; junction bases outside the gene matches: 9. The CDR3 is 15 residues long. Germline loops: CDR1 SGHDN, CDR2 FVKESK. CDR3 nucleotide sequence: TGTGCCAGCAGCCAACTGAACAGGGGGCGAGGAGGCTACACCTTC. Its protein is CASSQLNRGRGGYTF. Full variable domain (remainder filled in from reference TRBV14 and TRBJ1-2): EAGVTQFPSHSVIEKGQTVTLRCDPISGHDNLYWYRRVMGKEIKFLLHFVKESKQDESGMPNNRFLAERTGGTYSTLKVQPAELEDSGVYFCASSQLNRGRGGYTFGSGTRLTVV.

The chain links TRBV4-3 to TRBJ2-1, with D perhaps matching TRBD2 (5 bases). The CDR3 is 13 residues long. The ends were cut back, 4 bases at V and 6 bases at J, with 10 bases in the middle. The germline V gene has CDR1 LGHNA and CDR2 YSLEER. The CDR3 bases are TGCGCCAGCAGCCGCGGAGAGGGCAATGAGCAGTTCTTC. This encodes CASSRGEGNEQFF.

The CDR3 coding sequence is TGTGCCAGCAGTTACTCGAGCAGACAGCCCAATTCACCCCTCCACTTT. It codes for CASSYSSRQPNSPLHF. V gene TRBV6-5 combines with J gene TRBJ1-6; D is possibly TRBD1 (5 bases). CDR3 length: 16 amino acids. CDR1 MNHEY and CDR2 SVGAGI come from the germline V gene. V was shortened by 0 bases and J by 7 bases, with 13 bases between the two germline ends.

V gene TRBV28 combines with J gene TRBJ2-5; D call uncertain. The CDR3 has 13 amino acids. Germline lookup yields CDR1 MDHEN and CDR2 SYDVKM. V shed 3 bases and J shed 1 base, with 6 bases lying between them. Here the CDR3 reads CASSFGSQETQYF. In DNA form, the CDR3 reads TGTGCCAGCAGTTTCGGTAGCCAAGAGACCCAGTACTTC.

The genes are TRBV30 and TRBJ1-6, with TRBD1 matching 8 bases. The CDR3 totals 15 residues. Germline V gene lookup returns CDR1 GTSNPN and CDR2 SVGIG (reference sequence). J gave up 6 bases and V 3 bases, and 7 bases lay outside the gene matches. CDR3 sequence: CAWREPQGANSPLHF. For the CDR3, the DNA is TGTGCCTGGAGGGAACCCCAGGGGGCTAATTCACCCCTCCACTTT.

This clone has a single count. V usage is TRBV5-6 and J usage is TRBJ2-6; 7 bases map to TRBD1. This CDR3 has 15 amino acids. The ends lost 4 bases at V and 2 bases at J; junction bases unmatched: 3. Germline V gene lookup returns CDR1 SGHDT and CDR2 YYEEEE. CDR3 in amino acids: CASSRQGAGANVLTF. The CDR3 DNA reads as TGTGCCAGCAGCCGGCAGGGGGCTGGGGCCAACGTCCTGACTTTC.

This clone was counted between two and nine times. The rearrangement joins TRBV10-1 to TRBJ1-1; D uncertain. CDR3 size: 14 residues. CDR1 and CDR2 from the germline V gene are WNHNN and SYGVQD (reference sequence). V lost 4 bases and J lost 5, with 14 bases in between. CDR3 bases: TGCGCCAGCAGTGGCTCTCCGGGGATAACTGAAGCTTTCTTT. This codes for CASSGSPGITEAFF.

V is TRBV28 and J is TRBJ2-7; D is uncertain. CDR1 is MDHEN and CDR2 is SYDVKM in the germline V gene. V was shortened by 5 bases and J by 1 base, with 6 bases between the two germline ends. CDR3 length: 12 residues. This CDR3 is CASSLLSYEQYF. The CDR3 nucleotides are TGTGCCAGCAGTCTTCTATCCTACGAGCAGTACTTC.

This clone appeared a few times. The J gene is TRBJ2-1, the V gene TRBV10-3; 12 bases line up with TRBD2. The V gene's germline CDR1 is ENHRY and CDR2 SYGVKD. The CDR3 sequence is 18 residues long. V gave up 6 bases and J gave up 8 bases; unmatched junction bases: 17. Here the CDR3 reads CAISHTSTSGGKFDEQFF. The CDR3 DNA reads TGTGCCATCAGCCACACCTCCACTAGCGGGGGGAAGTTCGATGAGCAGTTCTTC.

The chain recombines TRBV2 with TRBJ1-2, with TRBD1 as a possible D gene (5 bases). V gave up 6 bases and J gave up 5 bases, with 10 bases separating them. The length of the CDR3 is 12 residues. The germline V gene has CDR1 SNHLY and CDR2 FYNNEI. CDR3 protein: CASRGLLYGYTF. The CDR3 region has the DNA TGTGCCAGCAGGGGGCTCCTATATGGCTACACCTTC. Supplemented by reference TRBV2 and TRBJ1-2, the full variable domain reads EPEVTQTPSHQVTQMGQEVILRCVPISNHLYFYWYRQILGQKVEFLVSFYNNEISEKSEIFDDQFSVERPDGSNFTLKIRSTKLEDSAMYFCASRGLLYGYTFGSGTRLTVV.

This clone was seen just once. The gene calls are TRBV28 and TRBJ2-3; 12 bases align to TRBD2. CDR1 is MDHEN and CDR2 is SYDVKM in the germline V gene. CDR3 length equals 16 residues. The trim removed 5 bases at V and 0 bases at J, leaving 3 bases unmatched. For the CDR3, the DNA is TGTGCCAGCAGTAAACTAGCGGGGGGAAGCACAGATACGCAGTATTTT. As protein: CASSKLAGGSTDTQYF.